This TCR beta chain originates from a study of cytotoxic CD8 clonotypes in ibrutinib-treated CLL. General study results and limits: The study found clonality rose at ibrutinib response, then fell toward baseline at progression.

This CDR3 is 17 amino acids long. Germline CDR1 reads SGHTA; CDR2 reads FQGTGA. Deletions cut 0 bases from V and 5 bases from J, with 17 bases between. Details on this clone: Its antigen is not known.

Target depth was 1 in 200,000 to 1 in 1 million T cells, about 10x per clonotype. Sequencing was performed with immunoSEQ multiplex PCR; in TCRdb, only in-frame clones are kept and a portion is missing. The table has fewer than 400,000 clones, over 60% seen once. The TCR was taken from a human donor with chronic lymphocytic leukemia. Specimen: PBMCs, collected after 36 months of ibrutinib treatment. The rearrangement uses TRBV7-3 and TRBJ2-1; D tentatively fits TRBD1 or TRBD2 (5 bases each). In DNA form, the CDR3 reads TGTGCCAGCAGCTTAACTCCAGCAGGGAGACTCGACAATGAGCAGTTCTTC. Translated, it gives CASSLTPAGRLDNEQFF.